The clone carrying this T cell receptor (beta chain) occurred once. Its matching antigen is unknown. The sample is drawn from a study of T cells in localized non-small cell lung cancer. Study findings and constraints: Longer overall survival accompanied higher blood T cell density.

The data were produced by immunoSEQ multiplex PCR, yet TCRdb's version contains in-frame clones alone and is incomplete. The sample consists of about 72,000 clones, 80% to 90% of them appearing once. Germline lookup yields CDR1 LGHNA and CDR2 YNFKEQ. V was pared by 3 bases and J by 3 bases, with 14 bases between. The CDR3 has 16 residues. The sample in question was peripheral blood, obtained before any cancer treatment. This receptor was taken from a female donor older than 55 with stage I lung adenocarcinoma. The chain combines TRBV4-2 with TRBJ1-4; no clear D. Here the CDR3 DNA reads TGTGCCAGCAGCCAGGAGCCCGGTTCGCCTAATGAAAAACTGTTTTTT. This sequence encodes CASSQEPGSPNEKLFF.